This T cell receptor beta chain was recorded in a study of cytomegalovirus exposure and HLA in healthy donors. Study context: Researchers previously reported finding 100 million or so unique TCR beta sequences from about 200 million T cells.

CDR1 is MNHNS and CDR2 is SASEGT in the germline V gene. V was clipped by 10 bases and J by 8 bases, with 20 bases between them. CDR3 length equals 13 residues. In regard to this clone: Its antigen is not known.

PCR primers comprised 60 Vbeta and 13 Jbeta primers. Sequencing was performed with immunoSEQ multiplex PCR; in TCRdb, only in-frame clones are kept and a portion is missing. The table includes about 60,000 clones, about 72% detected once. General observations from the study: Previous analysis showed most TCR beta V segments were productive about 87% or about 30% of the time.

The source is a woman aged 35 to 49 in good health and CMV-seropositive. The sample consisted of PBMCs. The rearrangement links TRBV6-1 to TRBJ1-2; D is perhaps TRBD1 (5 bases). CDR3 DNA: TGTGCCACCACGACAGCGTCGTCCGGCGGCTACACCTTC. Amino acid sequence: CATTTASSGGYTF.